This T cell receptor beta chain was recovered during a study of identical twins. Overall study findings and caveats: Models underestimated TCR alpha sharing (out-of-frame) in monozygotic twins. Out-of-frame beta chain sequences displayed weaker excess sharing between twins.

The CDR3 loop spans 15 amino acids. Trimming removed 4 bases at V and 2 bases at J, with 13 bases between. Germline values: CDR1 LGHDT, CDR2 YNNKEL (reference sequence). TCRdb independently ran MiXCR on the 5' RACE reads; one entry per CDR3 protein. Here the sample spans 300,000 to 400,000 distinct CDR3 sequences, roughly 10% being singletons. Every one of the donors was a healthy Caucasian. This clonotype showed up just a few times. Antigen: not known. The chain couples TRBV3-1 to TRBJ2-3; no reliable D call. Sequenced material: naive T cells sorted from blood. The clonotype originates from a woman between 50 and 59 years old in good health. The CDR3 region is CASSPAALSTDTQYF. CDR3 coding DNA: TGTGCCAGCAGCCCCGCGGCACTTTCCACAGATACGCAGTATTTT.